This T cell receptor (beta chain) was profiled in a study of T cell changes during pregnancy in multiple sclerosis. Sequencing was performed with immunoSEQ multiplex PCR; in TCRdb, only in-frame clones are kept and a portion is missing. The repertoire holds about 76,000 clones, around 93% seen once, with around 2.3% in the top ten. This receptor was obtained from a female donor with multiple sclerosis, enrolled in a pregnancy study. The sequencing used peripheral blood, collected in the second trimester of pregnancy.

The DNA of the CDR3 is TGCGCCAGCAGCCAAGATGCGGCTAACTACGAGCAGTACTTC. It encodes CASSQDAANYEQYF. The rearrangement uses TRBV4-1 and TRBJ2-7, with unresolved D. Germline V gene data show CDR1 as MGHRA and CDR2 as YSYEKL. Trimming removed 0 bases at V and 3 bases at J, with 9 bases between. CDR3 length: 14 residues.